This T cell receptor beta chain was recovered during a study of shared T cell receptors in the human thymus. This table comes from immunoSEQ multiplex PCR, and its TCRdb copy is limited to in-frame clones, with some not included. The data contain 640,000 or so clones, around 87% of them singletons. Germline V lookup: CDR1 MDHEN, CDR2 SYDVKM. The CDR3 has 18 residues. The germline V and J ends were trimmed by 7 bases and 0 bases, with 19 bases remaining between them. A further study also used this sample, focusing on human thymus T cells. That study adds: Resections that were taken during corrective heart surgery supplied the thymus tissue.

The specimen was thymocytes. The TCR comes from a boy younger than two with a congenital heart defect. The genes are TRBV28 and TRBJ1-6, with a tentative D call TRBD1 (5 bases). CDR3 coding DNA: TGTGCCAGCACTCTGGCGCCCGGACAAACCTCCTATAATTCACCCCTCCACTTT. Encoded protein: CASTLAPGQTSYNSPLHF.